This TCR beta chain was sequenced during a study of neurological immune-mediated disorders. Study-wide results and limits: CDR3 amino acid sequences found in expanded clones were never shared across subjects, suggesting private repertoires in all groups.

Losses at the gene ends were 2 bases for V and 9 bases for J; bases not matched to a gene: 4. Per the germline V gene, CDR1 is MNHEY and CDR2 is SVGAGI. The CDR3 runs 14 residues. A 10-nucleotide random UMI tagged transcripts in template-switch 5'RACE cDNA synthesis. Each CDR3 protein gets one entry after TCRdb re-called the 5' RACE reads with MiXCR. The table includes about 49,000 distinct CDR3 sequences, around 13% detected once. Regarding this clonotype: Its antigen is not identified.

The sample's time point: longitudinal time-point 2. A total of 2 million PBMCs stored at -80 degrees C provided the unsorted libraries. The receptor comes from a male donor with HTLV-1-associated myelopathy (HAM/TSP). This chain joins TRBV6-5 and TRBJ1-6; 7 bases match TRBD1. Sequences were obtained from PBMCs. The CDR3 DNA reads TGTGCCAGCAGTTACGGACAGGCGGGTTCACCCCTCCACTTT. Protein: CASSYGQAGSPLHF.